A single sample is the source of the 6 T cell receptor beta chains below, sequenced in a study of T-cell reconstitution after alpha-beta-depleted transplantation in children. For TCRbeta, the library was prepared with unique molecular identifiers. TCRdb processed the PCR reads anew with MiXCR; each CDR3 protein has one entry. The table records 350,000 to 400,000 distinct CDR3 sequences, 13% of them present only once. The specimen comprised PBMCs, sampled from the stem cell graft. The receptors come from a human donor who donated a stem cell graft to a child with Fanconi anemia.

This clonotype was counted at least ten times. V gene TRBV11-2 combines with J gene TRBJ2-7, with D uncertain. The CDR3 length is 12 residues. Trimming removed 6 bases at V and 7 bases at J, with 13 bases between. CDR1 is SGHAT, CDR2 FQNNGV, per germline. The CDR3 DNA sequence: TGTGCCAGCAGTCATCTCTTTGGGGAGCAGTACGTC. It specifies CASSHLFGEQYV.

The chain is built from TRBV29-1 and TRBJ1-2; D uncertain. Germline V gene data show CDR1 as SQVTM and CDR2 as ANQGSEA. The CDR3 is 12 residues long. V lost 8 bases, J lost 6 bases, and 16 bases lay in between. The chain's CDR3 is CSLLHGQDGYTF. The CDR3 bases are TGCAGCCTTTTGCACGGCCAGGATGGCTACACCTTC.

This clonotype has ten or more counts. The V and J genes are TRBV7-2 and TRBJ1-3; D remains unclear. Trimming removed 6 bases from V and 0 bases from J, with 9 bases in between. The CDR3 length is 14 residues. CDR1 and CDR2 from the germline V gene are SGHTA and FQGNSA. In DNA form, the CDR3 reads TGTGCCAGCAGTTCGTCCGTCTCTGGAAACACCATATATTTT. Protein product: CASSSSVSGNTIYF.

V and J are TRBV11-2 and TRBJ2-6; a weak D match, TRBD2 (6 bases). Trimming cost V 3 bases and J 1 base, with 16 bases left between them. Germline V gene sequence: CDR1 SGHAT, CDR2 FQNNGV. The CDR3 sequence is 18 residues long. CDR3 residues: CASSFRDGGGSGANVLTF. In DNA form, the CDR3 reads TGTGCCAGCAGCTTCCGGGACGGCGGAGGGTCTGGGGCCAACGTCCTGACTTTC.

The DNA for the CDR3 is TGTGCCTGGAAGGGAGGGTTGGGCACTGAAGCTTTCTTT. It translates to CAWKGGLGTEAFF. The rearrangement links TRBV30 to TRBJ1-1; D not resolved. V was cut by 4 bases and J by 4 bases, with 13 bases left in between. Germline values: CDR1 GTSNPN, CDR2 SVGIG (reference sequence). CDR3 length equals 13 residues. Combining the CDR3 with reference TRBV30 and TRBJ1-1 gives the whole variable domain SQTIHQWPATLVQPVGSPLSLECTVEGTSNPNLYWYRQAAGRGLQLLFYSVGIGQISSEVPQNLSASRPQDRQFILSSKKLLLSDSGFYLCAWKGGLGTEAFFGQGTRLTVV.

This clonotype occurred a few times. The CDR3 DNA sequence: TGTGCCAGCAGCCTGTCGGGGGAAAGTCAGCCCCAGCATTTT. This gives the protein CASSLSGESQPQHF. The chain uses TRBV5-5 and TRBJ1-5; weak D call: TRBD1 (5 bases). The CDR3 spans 14 residues. Trimming left V 4 bases short and J 6 bases short, with 14 bases between. Germline-derived CDR1 and CDR2 are SGHKS and YYEKEE (reference sequence).